Listed below are T cell receptor beta chains from one sample, sequenced in a study of T-cell reconstitution after alpha-beta-depleted transplantation in children. TCRdb re-called the PCR reads with MiXCR, one entry per CDR3 protein. The repertoire holds around 370,000 distinct CDR3 sequences, with 15% to 20% as singletons. This specimen consisted of PBMCs, mostly from graft donor cells, obtained 360 days after TCRalphabeta/CD19-depleted stem cell transplant. Source of these receptors: a male patient aged 2-15 years who had a stem cell transplant for acute lymphoblastic leukemia, so the T cells may come from the graft donor. Both conserved end residues are part of each CDR3. A D gene is named only where the DNA matches it firmly. The listing skips clone size in some rows; elsewhere it reads once, few, many or a size class.

j_gene: TRBJ2-1
abundance: .
v_gene: TRBV12-3/TRBV12-4
d_gene: .
CDR3nt: TGTGCCAGCAGTTTCGGTGGTCTCCTCTACAATGAGCAGTTCTTC
CDR3aa: CASSFGGLLYNEQFF

j_gene: TRBJ2-2
abundance: .
v_gene: TRBV9
d_gene: .
CDR3nt: TGTGCCAGCAGCTCGTTCATAACGAACACCGGGGAGCTGTTTTTT
CDR3aa: CASSSFITNTGELFF

j_gene: TRBJ2-2
abundance: few
v_gene: TRBV4-3
d_gene: TRBD1
CDR3nt: TGCGCCAGCAGCCTAGCCTTTGGGGACAGGGTGGACTGGAGCACCGGGGAGCTGTTTTTT
CDR3aa: CASSLAFGDRVDWSTGELFF

j_gene: TRBJ2-1
abundance: many
v_gene: TRBV5-1
d_gene: .
CDR3nt: TGCGCCAGCAGTGATGGGGCCGGAGGTCCCTACAATGAGCAGTTCTTC
CDR3aa: CASSDGAGGPYNEQFF

j_gene: TRBJ2-1
abundance: many
v_gene: TRBV27
d_gene: .
CDR3nt: TGTGCCAGCAGTTTTGGGAACAATGAGCAGTTCTTC
CDR3aa: CASSFGNNEQFF

j_gene: TRBJ2-1
abundance: .
v_gene: TRBV9
d_gene: .
CDR3nt: TGTGCCAGCAGCTCTAGCGTCGGGTCCTCCGGGGGAAATGAGCAGTTCTTC
CDR3aa: CASSSSVGSSGGNEQFF

j_gene: TRBJ2-7
abundance: .
v_gene: TRBV24-1
d_gene: TRBD2
CDR3nt: TGTGCCACCAATCGGGGGGCAACTAGCGGGAGGGCCCCCGAGCAGTACTTC
CDR3aa: CATNRGATSGRAPEQYF

j_gene: TRBJ1-1
abundance: .
v_gene: TRBV5-1
d_gene: .
CDR3nt: TGCGCCAGTAGCATTCCTGGGCATTCTGAAGCTTTCTTT
CDR3aa: CASSIPGHSEAFF

j_gene: TRBJ2-1
abundance: .
v_gene: TRBV11-1
d_gene: TRBD2
CDR3nt: TGTGCCAGCAGCTTAGCGGCTAGGGGGCTAGCGGGAGCCTACAATGAGCAGTTCTTC
CDR3aa: CASSLAARGLAGAYNEQFF

j_gene: TRBJ2-2
abundance: .
v_gene: TRBV5-1
d_gene: .
CDR3nt: TGCGCCAGCAGCTCCTCAGGGGTGGGAACCGGGGAGCTGTTTTTT
CDR3aa: CASSSSGVGTGELFF

j_gene: TRBJ2-3
abundance: few
v_gene: TRBV24-1
d_gene: TRBD1
CDR3nt: TGTGCCACCAGTGATTTGGGGACAGGGGCCACAGATACGCAGTATTTT
CDR3aa: CATSDLGTGATDTQYF

j_gene: TRBJ1-2
abundance: many
v_gene: TRBV7-6
d_gene: .
CDR3nt: TGTGCCAGCAGCTTAAACGACAGAGGAAACTATGGCTACACCTTC
CDR3aa: CASSLNDRGNYGYTF

j_gene: TRBJ1-2
abundance: few
v_gene: TRBV6-5
d_gene: .
CDR3nt: TGTGCCAGCAGTTACTGGGCCACAGGGAGACTGAACTATGGCTACACCTTC
CDR3aa: CASSYWATGRLNYGYTF

j_gene: TRBJ2-1
abundance: few
v_gene: TRBV6-2/TRBV6-3
d_gene: TRBD2
CDR3nt: TGTGCCAGCAGTTCGGGACTAGCGGGTTATGAGGAGCAGTTCTTC
CDR3aa: CASSSGLAGYEEQFF

j_gene: TRBJ2-1
abundance: .
v_gene: TRBV5-1
d_gene: .
CDR3nt: TGCGCCAGCAGCATTGAGTTCTTC
CDR3aa: CASSIEFF

j_gene: TRBJ2-5
abundance: .
v_gene: TRBV5-1
d_gene: .
CDR3nt: TGCGCCAGCAGCTTGGGCAGGCAAGAGACCCAGTGCTTC
CDR3aa: CASSLGRQETQCF

j_gene: TRBJ2-1
abundance: few
v_gene: TRBV6-1
d_gene: TRBD1
CDR3nt: TGTGCCAGCCGCCGTCCAGGGGGCAATGAGCAGTTCTTC
CDR3aa: CASRRPGGNEQFF

j_gene: TRBJ2-5
abundance: .
v_gene: TRBV10-3
d_gene: TRBD2
CDR3nt: TGTGCCATCGCGGGAGGGCGGGAGACTCCTAGGAAGACCCAGTACTTC
CDR3aa: CAIAGGRETPRKTQYF

j_gene: TRBJ1-5
abundance: .
v_gene: TRBV30
d_gene: TRBD1
CDR3nt: TGTGCCTGGAGCCGACAGGGGCCGGGGGCCCAGCATTTT
CDR3aa: CAWSRQGPGAQHF

j_gene: TRBJ2-3
abundance: .
v_gene: TRBV10-1
d_gene: .
CDR3nt: TGCGCCAGCAGTGGGAGCGGCACAGATACGCAGTATTTT
CDR3aa: CASSGSGTDTQYF

j_gene: TRBJ2-3
abundance: .
v_gene: TRBV18
d_gene: .
CDR3nt: TGTGCCAGCTCACCTTCGATGCCCCTAGTGAGGCGCACAGATACGCAGTATTTT
CDR3aa: CASSPSMPLVRRTDTQYF

j_gene: TRBJ2-1
abundance: .
v_gene: TRBV12-3/TRBV12-4
d_gene: .
CDR3nt: TGTGCCAGCAGAGGGACCTCGATTGAGCAGTTCTTC
CDR3aa: CASRGTSIEQFF

j_gene: TRBJ2-4
abundance: .
v_gene: TRBV20-1
d_gene: .
CDR3nt: TGCAGTGCAAGGGGGGGGACCCAAGCCAAAAACATTCAGTACTTC
CDR3aa: CSARGGTQAKNIQYF

j_gene: TRBJ2-3
abundance: few
v_gene: TRBV2
d_gene: .
CDR3nt: TGTGCCAGCAGTGAAGTGATCTTCAGGGGCCCAGATACGCAGTATTTT
CDR3aa: CASSEVIFRGPDTQYF

j_gene: TRBJ2-2
abundance: many
v_gene: TRBV6-2/TRBV6-3
d_gene: .
CDR3nt: TGTGCCAGCAGTTGGGGACTCCACCCCAACACCGGGGAGCTGTTTTTT
CDR3aa: CASSWGLHPNTGELFF

j_gene: TRBJ2-7
abundance: few
v_gene: TRBV4-3
d_gene: TRBD1
CDR3nt: TGCGCCAGCAGCCAAGACCTAGGACAGGGAGTCTACGAGCAGTACTTC
CDR3aa: CASSQDLGQGVYEQYF

j_gene: TRBJ2-7
abundance: few
v_gene: TRBV7-2
d_gene: .
CDR3nt: TGTGCCAGCAGCTTATTAGGCGGGCCCCGTTACAGAGACGAGGTCGACTTC
CDR3aa: CASSLLGGPRYRDEVDF

j_gene: TRBJ2-4
abundance: many
v_gene: TRBV12-3/TRBV12-4
d_gene: .
CDR3nt: TGTGCCAGCACCTGGGGTATGGGTTATACCATTCAGTACTTC
CDR3aa: CASTWGMGYTIQYF

j_gene: TRBJ2-4
abundance: many
v_gene: TRBV10-3
d_gene: TRBD2
CDR3nt: TGTGCCACGTCTGCGGGAGCAAACATTCAGTACTTC
CDR3aa: CATSAGANIQYF

j_gene: TRBJ2-1
abundance: few
v_gene: TRBV12-3/TRBV12-4
d_gene: TRBD2
CDR3nt: TGTGCCAGCAGTTCCAGTCGAGCGGGAGGGCCCTTGCTCTACAATGAGCAGTTCTTC
CDR3aa: CASSSSRAGGPLLYNEQFF

j_gene: TRBJ2-3
abundance: .
v_gene: TRBV19
d_gene: .
CDR3nt: TGTGCCAGTAGTATAATGTTGGAAGTACGCACAGATACGCAGTATTTT
CDR3aa: CASSIMLEVRTDTQYF

j_gene: TRBJ2-5
abundance: few
v_gene: TRBV20-1
d_gene: TRBD2
CDR3nt: TGCAGTGCTATCCGGACTAGCGGGAGGGCGGAGACCCAGTACTTC
CDR3aa: CSAIRTSGRAETQYF

j_gene: TRBJ2-3
abundance: few
v_gene: TRBV6-5
d_gene: .
CDR3nt: TGTGCCAGCAGTTATCGGTATCTCCCGGAGGGCCTAACAGATACGCAGTATTTT
CDR3aa: CASSYRYLPEGLTDTQYF

j_gene: TRBJ2-7
abundance: few
v_gene: TRBV7-8
d_gene: .
CDR3nt: TGTGCCAGCAGCTTACAGGGGGGCGGGTACGAGCAGTACTTC
CDR3aa: CASSLQGGGYEQYF

j_gene: TRBJ2-5
abundance: .
v_gene: TRBV12-3/TRBV12-4
d_gene: TRBD2
CDR3nt: TGTGCCAGCAGTCCGCTAGCGGGAGGGCCCCAAGAGACCCAGTACTTC
CDR3aa: CASSPLAGGPQETQYF

j_gene: TRBJ1-5
abundance: .
v_gene: TRBV6-1
d_gene: .
CDR3nt: TGTGCCAGCAGTGTAATTCACGGTCAGCCCCAGCATTTT
CDR3aa: CASSVIHGQPQHF

j_gene: TRBJ2-3
abundance: few
v_gene: TRBV27
d_gene: .
CDR3nt: TGTGCCAGCAGTTTATTTGCTGGCACAGATACGCAGTATTTT
CDR3aa: CASSLFAGTDTQYF

j_gene: TRBJ2-7
abundance: few
v_gene: TRBV10-3
d_gene: .
CDR3nt: TGTGCCATCAGTGTTGGGTCTTTCTACGAGCAGTACTTC
CDR3aa: CAISVGSFYEQYF

j_gene: TRBJ2-7
abundance: few
v_gene: TRBV29-1
d_gene: TRBD1
CDR3nt: TGCAGCGTTGTGGGACAGGATGAACTAGGCGAGCAGTACTTC
CDR3aa: CSVVGQDELGEQYF

j_gene: TRBJ2-7
abundance: few
v_gene: TRBV12-3/TRBV12-4
d_gene: .
CDR3nt: TGTGCCAGCAGTCCCGGTCTCTACTACGAGCAGTACTTC
CDR3aa: CASSPGLYYEQYF